This TCR beta chain was obtained from a study of CD8 T cells in ankylosing spondylitis. Study-wide findings and caveats: From matched ankylosing spondylitis synovial fluid, disease-linked clones were reportedly recovered at significantly enriched levels. A TCR beta motif of about eight highly homologous variants seemed to mark ankylosing spondylitis blood.

Germline V lookup: CDR1 SGHRS, CDR2 YFSETQ. The CDR3 length is 15 residues. V was pared by 0 bases and J by 6 bases, with 12 bases between. In the case of this clonotype: Its target is unknown.

With molecular barcodes, quantitative 5'-RACE was used to make the TCR beta libraries. TCRdb recomputed calls from the 5' RACE reads with MiXCR, one row per CDR3 protein. Of around 280,000 distinct CDR3 sequences in the sample, 20% are singletons; the top ten hold about 8.2%. The sequencing sample was made of blood, either unsorted or a sorted T cell fraction (not recorded which). This TCR derives from a male donor with ankylosing spondylitis or in good health (not recorded which). J is TRBJ2-2 and V is TRBV5-1; maybe TRBD1 (5 bases). The CDR3, as DNA: TGCGCCAGCAGCTTGGCTCAGGGTCAAGCCGGGGAGCTGTTTTTT. This codes for CASSLAQGQAGELFF.